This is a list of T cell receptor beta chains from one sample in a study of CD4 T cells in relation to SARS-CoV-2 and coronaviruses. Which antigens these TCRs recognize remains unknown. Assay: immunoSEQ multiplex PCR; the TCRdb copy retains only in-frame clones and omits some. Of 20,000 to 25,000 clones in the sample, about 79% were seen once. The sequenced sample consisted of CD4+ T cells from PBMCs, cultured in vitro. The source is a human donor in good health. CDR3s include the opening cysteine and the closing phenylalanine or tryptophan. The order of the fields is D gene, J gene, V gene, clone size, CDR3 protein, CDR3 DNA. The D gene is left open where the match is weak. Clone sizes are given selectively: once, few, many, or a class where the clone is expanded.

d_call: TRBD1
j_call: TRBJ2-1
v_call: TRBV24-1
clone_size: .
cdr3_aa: CATSTGYYNEQFF
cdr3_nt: TGTGCCACTTCGACAGGGTACTACAATGAGCAGTTCTTC

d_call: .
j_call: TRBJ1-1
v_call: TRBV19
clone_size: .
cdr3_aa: CASSAVVNTEAFF
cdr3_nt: TGTGCCAGTAGTGCAGTAGTGAACACTGAAGCTTTCTTT

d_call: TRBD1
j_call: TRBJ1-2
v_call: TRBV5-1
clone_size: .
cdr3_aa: CASSLVVGDRSGYTF
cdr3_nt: TGCGCCAGCAGCTTGGTTGTCGGGGACAGAAGTGGCTACACCTTC

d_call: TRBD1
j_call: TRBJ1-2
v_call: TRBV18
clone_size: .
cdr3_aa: CASSETGTYGYTF
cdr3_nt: TGTGCCAGCTCAGAGACAGGGACCTATGGCTACACCTTC

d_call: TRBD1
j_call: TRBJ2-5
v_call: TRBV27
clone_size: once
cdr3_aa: CASSPGTAAAQETQYF
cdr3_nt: TGTGCCAGCAGTCCCGGGACAGCAGCGGCTCAAGAGACCCAGTACTTC

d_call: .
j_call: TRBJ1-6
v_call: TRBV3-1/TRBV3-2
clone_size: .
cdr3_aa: CASSQVAWSSYNSPLHF
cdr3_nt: TGTGCCAGCAGCCAAGTTGCTTGGAGCTCCTATAATTCACCCCTCCACTTT

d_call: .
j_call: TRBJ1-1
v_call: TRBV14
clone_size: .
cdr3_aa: CASSQSWNTEAFF
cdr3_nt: TGTGCCAGCAGCCAGTCATGGAACACTGAAGCTTTCTTT

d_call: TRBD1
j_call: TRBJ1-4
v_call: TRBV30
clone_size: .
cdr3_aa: CAWSGAGGATNEKLFF
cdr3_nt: TGTGCCTGGAGTGGGGCAGGGGGAGCAACTAATGAAAAACTGTTTTTT

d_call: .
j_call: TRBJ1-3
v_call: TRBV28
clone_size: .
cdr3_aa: CASRTGNTIYF
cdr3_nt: TGTGCCAGCAGAACTGGAAACACCATATATTTT

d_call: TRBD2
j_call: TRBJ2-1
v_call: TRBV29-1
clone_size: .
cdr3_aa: CSVLPGLAGDEQFF
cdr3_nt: TGCAGCGTTCTACCGGGACTAGCGGGAGATGAGCAGTTCTTC

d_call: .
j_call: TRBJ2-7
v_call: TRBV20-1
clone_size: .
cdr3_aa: CSASPVVGGAYEQYF
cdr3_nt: TGCAGTGCTAGTCCTGTGGTAGGCGGGGCCTACGAGCAGTACTTC

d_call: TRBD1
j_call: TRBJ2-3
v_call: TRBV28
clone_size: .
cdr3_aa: CASSLRDRGGHTQYF
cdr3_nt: TGTGCCAGCAGTCTGCGGGACAGGGGAGGACATACGCAGTATTTT

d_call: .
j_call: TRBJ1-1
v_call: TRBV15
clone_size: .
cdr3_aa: CATSSYTEAFF
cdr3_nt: TGTGCCACCAGCAGCTACACTGAAGCTTTCTTT

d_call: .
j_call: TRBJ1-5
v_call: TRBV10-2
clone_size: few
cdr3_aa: CASSDAGYSNQPQHF
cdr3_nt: TGCGCCAGCAGTGATGCGGGGTATAGCAATCAGCCCCAGCATTTT

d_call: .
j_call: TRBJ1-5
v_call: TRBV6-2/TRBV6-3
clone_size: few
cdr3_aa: CASSYLDSNQPQHF
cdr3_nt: TGTGCCAGCAGTTATTTGGATAGCAATCAGCCCCAGCATTTT

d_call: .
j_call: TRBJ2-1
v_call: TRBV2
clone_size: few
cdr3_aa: CASRKLLWDNEQFF
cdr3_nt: TGTGCCAGCAGGAAACTCCTCTGGGACAATGAGCAGTTCTTC

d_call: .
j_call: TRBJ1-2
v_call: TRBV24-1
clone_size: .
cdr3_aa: CATSDPYGYTF
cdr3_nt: TGTGCCACCAGTGATCCTTATGGCTACACCTTC

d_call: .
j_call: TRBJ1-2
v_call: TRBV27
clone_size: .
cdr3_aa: CASSLSGGDYGYTF
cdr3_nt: TGTGCCAGCAGTTTATCGGGGGGGGACTATGGCTACACCTTC

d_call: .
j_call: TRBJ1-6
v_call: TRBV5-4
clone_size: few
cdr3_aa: CAIGVDSPLHF
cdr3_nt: TGTGCCATCGGGGTCGACTCACCCCTCCACTTT

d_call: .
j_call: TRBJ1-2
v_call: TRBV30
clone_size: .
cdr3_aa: CAWWEWNYGYTF
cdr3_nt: TGTGCCTGGTGGGAGTGGAACTATGGCTACACCTTC

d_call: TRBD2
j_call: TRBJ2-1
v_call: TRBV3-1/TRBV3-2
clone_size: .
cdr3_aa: CASSQTSGRAVWNEQFF
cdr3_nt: TGTGCCAGCAGCCAAACTAGCGGGAGGGCCGTTTGGAATGAGCAGTTCTTC

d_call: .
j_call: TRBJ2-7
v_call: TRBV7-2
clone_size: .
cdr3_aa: CASSLAGGFSYEQYF
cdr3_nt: TGTGCCAGCAGCTTAGCGGGGGGATTCTCCTACGAGCAGTACTTC

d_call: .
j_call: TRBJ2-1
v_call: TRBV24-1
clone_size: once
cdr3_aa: CATSDLGPTGQFF
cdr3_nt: TGTGCCACCAGTGATTTGGGGCCGACAGGGCAGTTCTTC

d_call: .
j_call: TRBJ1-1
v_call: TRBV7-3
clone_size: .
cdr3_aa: CASSLTPGETEAFF
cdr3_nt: TGTGCCAGCAGCTTAACCCCCGGTGAAACTGAAGCTTTCTTT

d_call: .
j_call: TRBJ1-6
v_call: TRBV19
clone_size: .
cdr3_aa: CASGPGPLYNSPLHF
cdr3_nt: TGTGCCAGTGGACCGGGACCCCTCTATAATTCACCCCTCCACTTT

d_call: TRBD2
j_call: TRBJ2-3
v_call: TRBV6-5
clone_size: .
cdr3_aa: CASSYSTAGGTDTQYF
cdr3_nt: TGTGCCAGCAGTTACTCGACAGCGGGAGGGACAGATACGCAGTATTTT

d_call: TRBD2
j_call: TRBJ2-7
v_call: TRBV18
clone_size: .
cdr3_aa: CASSLTSGTSYEQYF
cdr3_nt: TGTGCCAGCTCACTGACTAGCGGGACATCCTACGAGCAGTACTTC

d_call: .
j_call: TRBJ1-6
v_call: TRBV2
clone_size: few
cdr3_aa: CASSPEGYGSPLHF
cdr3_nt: TGTGCCAGCAGTCCAGAGGGTTATGGATCACCCCTCCACTTT

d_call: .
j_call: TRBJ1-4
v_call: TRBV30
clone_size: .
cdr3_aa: CAWSLGSSATNEKLFF
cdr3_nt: TGTGCCTGGAGTTTAGGGTCGAGTGCAACTAATGAAAAACTGTTTTTT

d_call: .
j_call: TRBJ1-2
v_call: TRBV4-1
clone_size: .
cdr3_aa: CASSQGETVYGYTF
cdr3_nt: TGCGCCAGCAGCCAAGGGGAGACGGTGTATGGCTACACCTTC

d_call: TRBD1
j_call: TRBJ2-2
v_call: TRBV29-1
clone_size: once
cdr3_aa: CSVELQGGGGELFF
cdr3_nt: TGCAGCGTGGAGCTACAGGGGGGAGGCGGGGAGCTGTTTTTT

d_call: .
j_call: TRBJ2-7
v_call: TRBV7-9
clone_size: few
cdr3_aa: CASSLAGGPLKQYF
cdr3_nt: TGTGCCAGCAGCTTAGCCGGAGGGCCGCTTAAGCAGTACTTC

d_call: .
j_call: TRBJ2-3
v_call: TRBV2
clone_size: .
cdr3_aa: CASSGVRITDTQYF
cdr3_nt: TGTGCCAGCAGTGGGGTCAGGATCACAGATACGCAGTATTTT

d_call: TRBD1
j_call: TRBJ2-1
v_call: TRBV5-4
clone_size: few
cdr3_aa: CASSTRTGEMEQFF
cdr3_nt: TGTGCCAGCAGTACCCGGACAGGGGAAATGGAGCAGTTCTTC

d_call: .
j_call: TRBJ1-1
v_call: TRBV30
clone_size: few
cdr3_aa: CAWRGQYNTEAFF
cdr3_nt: TGTGCCTGGAGAGGACAATATAACACTGAAGCTTTCTTT

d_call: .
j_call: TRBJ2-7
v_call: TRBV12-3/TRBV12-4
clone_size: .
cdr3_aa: CASRTHSSYEQYF
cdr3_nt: TGTGCCAGCAGGACACATAGCTCCTACGAGCAGTACTTC

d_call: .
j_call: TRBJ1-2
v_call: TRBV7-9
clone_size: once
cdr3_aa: CASSERRVHPGHGYTF
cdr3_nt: TGTGCCAGCAGCGAAAGAAGGGTTCATCCGGGCCATGGCTACACCTTC

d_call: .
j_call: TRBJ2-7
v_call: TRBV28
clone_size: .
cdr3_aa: CASTSGFREQYF
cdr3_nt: TGTGCCAGCACCTCAGGGTTCCGGGAGCAGTACTTC

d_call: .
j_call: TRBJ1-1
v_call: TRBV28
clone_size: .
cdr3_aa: CASITLGGADTEAFF
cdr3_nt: TGTGCCAGCATTACTCTCGGGGGCGCGGACACTGAAGCTTTCTTT

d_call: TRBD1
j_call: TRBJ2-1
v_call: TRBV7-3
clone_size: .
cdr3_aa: CASSLTYPGGYNEQFF
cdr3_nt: TGTGCCAGCAGCTTAACATACCCAGGGGGCTACAATGAGCAGTTCTTC

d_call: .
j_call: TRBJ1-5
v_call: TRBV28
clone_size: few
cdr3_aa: CASKWGSDNQPQHF
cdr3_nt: TGTGCCAGTAAATGGGGGTCAGACAATCAGCCCCAGCATTTT

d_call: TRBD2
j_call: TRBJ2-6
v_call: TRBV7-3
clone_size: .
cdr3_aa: CASSLRTSGTGANVLTF
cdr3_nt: TGTGCCAGCAGCTTAAGGACTAGCGGGACTGGGGCCAACGTCCTGACTTTC

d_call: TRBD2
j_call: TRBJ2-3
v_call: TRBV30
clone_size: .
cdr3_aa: CAWSYSLAGGTDTQYF
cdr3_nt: TGTGCCTGGAGTTACTCTCTAGCGGGAGGCACAGATACGCAGTATTTT

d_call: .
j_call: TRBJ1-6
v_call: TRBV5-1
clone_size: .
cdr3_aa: CASSPGAGASYNSPLHF
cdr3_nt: TGCGCCAGCAGCCCCGGGGCAGGGGCATCCTATAATTCACCCCTCCACTTT

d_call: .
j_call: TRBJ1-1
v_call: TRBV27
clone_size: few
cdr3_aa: CASRSVGFSAEAFF
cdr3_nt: TGTGCCAGCAGGTCCGTTGGGTTTTCGGCTGAAGCTTTCTTT

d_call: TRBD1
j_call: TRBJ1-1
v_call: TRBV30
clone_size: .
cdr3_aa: CAWSGTGGTEAFF
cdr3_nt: TGTGCCTGGTCCGGGACAGGGGGCACTGAAGCTTTCTTT

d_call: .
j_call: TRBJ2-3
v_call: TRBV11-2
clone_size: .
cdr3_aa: CASSLGGLINTQYF
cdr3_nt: TGTGCCAGCAGCTTAGGAGGATTAATTAATACGCAGTATTTT

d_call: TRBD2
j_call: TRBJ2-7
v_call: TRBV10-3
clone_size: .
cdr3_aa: CATRLAELGEQYF
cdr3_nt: TGTGCCACCAGACTAGCGGAACTCGGGGAGCAGTACTTC

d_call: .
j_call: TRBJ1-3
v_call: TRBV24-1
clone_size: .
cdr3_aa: CATPPGNYTIYF
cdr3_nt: TGTGCCACCCCGCCGGGCAACTACACCATATATTTT

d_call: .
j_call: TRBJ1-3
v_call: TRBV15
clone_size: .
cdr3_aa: CATSPEGTPSGNTIYF
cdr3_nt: TGTGCCACCAGCCCCGAGGGGACGCCCTCTGGAAACACCATATATTTT

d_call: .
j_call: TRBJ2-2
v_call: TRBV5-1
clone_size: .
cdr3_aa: CASSVDTTGELFF
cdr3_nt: TGCGCCAGCAGCGTGGACACCACCGGGGAGCTGTTTTTT

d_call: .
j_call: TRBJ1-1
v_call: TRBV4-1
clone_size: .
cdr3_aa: CASSQVDAGTEAFF
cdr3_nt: TGCGCCAGCAGCCAGGTCGACGCGGGCACTGAAGCTTTCTTT

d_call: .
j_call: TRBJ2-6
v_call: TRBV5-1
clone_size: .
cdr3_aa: CASSLAEGVLTF
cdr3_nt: TGCGCCAGCAGCTTGGCCGAAGGCGTCCTGACTTTC

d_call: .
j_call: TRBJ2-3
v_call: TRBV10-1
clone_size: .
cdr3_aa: CASSGTGKRFADTQYF
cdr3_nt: TGCGCCAGCAGTGGAACAGGGAAGCGTTTTGCAGATACGCAGTATTTT